This T cell receptor beta chain was identified during a study of blood T cell repertoires in COVID-19. Study-wide background: Some COVID-19 samples were acute and others convalescent; all came from the United States, Italy and Spain. T cells, B-cell-depleted T cells, or PBMCs supplied cDNA or gDNA.

CDR1 is SGHRS, CDR2 YFSETQ, per germline. The CDR3 loop spans 14 amino acids. The ends lost 5 bases at V and 6 bases at J; junction bases unmatched: 7. Original processing notes: Amplification of reference gene primers provided the estimated nucleated cell counts. The protocol was immunoSEQ multiplex PCR, while the TCRdb copy is restricted to in-frame clones and leaves out a portion. The DNA was the basis for D and trimming; V, J and clone size are from that table. The table lists 280,000 or so clones, 85% of them singletons. The chain couples TRBV5-1 to TRBJ1-4, with 7 bases matching TRBD1. The clonotype comes from a human donor in a cohort sampled during active COVID-19. The sample was peripheral blood. The CDR3: CASSRDSSDEKLFF. CDR3 bases: TGCGCCAGCAGTCGGGACAGCAGCGATGAAAAACTGTTTTTT.